Following are 30 T cell receptor beta chains from one sample sequenced in a study of cytomegalovirus exposure and HLA in healthy donors. 60 Vbeta and 13 Jbeta primers were used in PCR. Libraries were prepared by immunoSEQ multiplex PCR; TCRdb keeps only in-frame clonotypes and omits some of them. The sample holds 100,000 to 150,000 clones, 77% seen once. What was sequenced was PBMCs. Receptor source: a male donor in good health and CMV-seropositive.

The genes are TRBV6-4 and TRBJ2-7; D not resolved. Per the germline V gene, CDR1 is MRHNA and CDR2 is SNTAGT. V dropped 3 bases and J dropped 7 bases, with 7 bases sitting between them. The CDR3 loop spans 11 amino acids. The CDR3 DNA reads TGTGCCAGCAGTGATAGACTTGAGCAGTACTTC. Translating it yields CASSDRLEQYF.

This chain connects TRBV14 to TRBJ2-1; 8 bases match TRBD2. CDR3 length: 15 amino acids. Per the germline V gene, CDR1 is SGHDN and CDR2 is FVKESK. J was trimmed by 4 bases and V by 4 bases; bases with no gene match: 6. CDR3 amino acids: CASSLRAGGYNEQFF. The CDR3 region has the DNA TGTGCCAGCAGCCTCCGGGCGGGGGGATACAATGAGCAGTTCTTC.

The chain couples TRBV2 to TRBJ1-6; D not resolved. With 7 bases removed from V and 11 bases from J, the gap between germline ends came to 12 bases. The CDR3 has 12 amino acids. CDR1 and CDR2 from the germline V gene are SNHLY and FYNNEI. CDR3 residues: CASNGSPAPLHF. For the CDR3, the DNA is TGTGCCAGCAACGGGAGTCCTGCACCCCTCCACTTT.

The V and J genes are TRBV28 and TRBJ2-5, with 7 bases identical to TRBD1. The last part of the DNA fits TRBJ2-7 better; the J call may be wrong. The germline CDR1 and CDR2 sequences are MDHEN and SYDVKM. The length of the CDR3 is 15 residues. This chain's CDR3 is CASSFVQGLTGEQYF. The CDR3 DNA reads as TGTGCCAGCAGTTTTGTACAGGGGTTAACTGGCGAGCAGTACTTC.

This chain joins TRBV28 and TRBJ2-7; 12 bases map to TRBD1. Trimming removed 2 bases from V and 6 bases from J; junction bases left unmatched: 8. There are 16 residues in the CDR3. CDR1 is MDHEN, CDR2 SYDVKM, per germline. The CDR3 bases are TGTGCCAGCAGTTTAGATCCTGGGACAGGGGGCTTCGAGCAGTACTTC. The encoded protein is CASSLDPGTGGFEQYF.

Details on this clone: The germline gene is not matched at one end of the junction; a read error may be the cause. The chain is built from TRBV7-9 and TRBJ1-2; possible D gene TRBD1, 6 bases. The germline V gene has CDR1 SEHNR and CDR2 FQNEAQ (reference sequence). The CDR3 consists of 13 residues. The CDR3 sequence is CSSSVGQSYGYTF. The CDR3 coding sequence is TGTTCCAGCAGCGTCGGACAGTCCTATGGCTACACCTTC.

V gene TRBV19 combines with J gene TRBJ1-1; the match to TRBD1 covers 8 bases. This CDR3 is 15 amino acids long. Germline CDR1 and CDR2: LNHDA and SQIVND (reference sequence). Trimming took 1 base from V and 5 from J; bases not matched to a gene: 6. In DNA form, the CDR3 reads TGTGCCAGTAGTATAGTAGGCAGGGGGCTGACTGAAGCTTTCTTT. Translated, it gives CASSIVGRGLTEAFF.

This clone was seen just once. This chain joins TRBV28 and TRBJ1-5; TRBD1 aligns across 9 bases. V dropped 5 bases and J dropped 6; count of bases not matched to a gene: 11. The CDR3 runs to 16 residues. Germline V gene sequence: CDR1 MDHEN, CDR2 SYDVKM. The CDR3 sequence: CASSATGGRGSQPQHF. CDR3 sequence (DNA): TGTGCCAGCAGTGCGACAGGGGGAAGGGGTAGTCAGCCCCAGCATTTT.

The V gene is TRBV9, the J gene TRBJ2-5; the D gene is possibly TRBD2 (5 bases). The CDR3 covers 13 residues. Trimming took off 3 bases at V and 7 bases at J, with 13 bases between the two ends. The V gene's germline CDR1 is SGDLS and CDR2 YYNGEE. In DNA, the CDR3 is TGTGCCAGCAGCGACCGGGGTCTGGGGACCCAGTACTTC. Protein sequence: CASSDRGLGTQYF.

This clone was detected a few times. The V and J genes are TRBV28 and TRBJ1-1; the D is unclear. The CDR3 spans 14 residues. V dropped 3 bases and J dropped 0 bases, with 8 bases sitting between them. Germline assignment: CDR1 MDHEN and CDR2 SYDVKM. The CDR3 loop is CASSFRVVNTEAFF. The DNA of the CDR3 is TGTGCCAGCAGTTTTCGGGTCGTGAACACTGAAGCTTTCTTT.

The rearrangement links TRBV2 to TRBJ2-2; D is ambiguous. Germline values: CDR1 SNHLY, CDR2 FYNNEI. Trimming shortened V by 1 base and J by 7 bases, and 4 bases separated the two germline ends. The CDR3 runs 12 residues. The CDR3 loop reads CASSEDIGELFF. CDR3 bases: TGTGCCAGCAGTGAAGATATCGGGGAGCTGTTTTTT.

The chain couples TRBV28 to TRBJ2-7, with unresolved D. This CDR3 is built from 13 residues. Germline V lookup: CDR1 MDHEN, CDR2 SYDVKM. V was cut by 4 bases and J by 2 bases, with 9 bases left in between. The DNA for the CDR3 is TGTGCCAGCAGTTCCACCACTCCCTACGAGCAGTACTTC. It translates to CASSSTTPYEQYF.

The chain employs TRBV11-3 and TRBJ2-3; D remains ambiguous. CDR1 is SGHNT, CDR2 YENEEA, per germline. With 0 bases removed from V and 2 bases from J, the gap between germline ends came to 6 bases. The CDR3 runs 14 residues. This CDR3 reads CASSLDLYTDTQYF. In DNA, the CDR3 is TGTGCCAGCAGCTTAGATCTTTACACAGATACGCAGTATTTT.

The rearrangement links TRBV28 to TRBJ2-4; D perhaps matches TRBD1 (6 bases). The CDR3 runs 14 residues. The germline gives CDR1 MDHEN, CDR2 SYDVKM. Trimming shortened V by 5 bases and J by 7 bases, and 15 bases separated the two germline ends. CDR3 region: CASSTTDRANIQYF. The CDR3 coding sequence is TGTGCCAGCAGTACCACGGACAGAGCTAACATTCAGTACTTC.

This clone was seen a handful of times. This chain connects TRBV18 to TRBJ2-4; 9 bases agree with TRBD1. V was clipped by 5 bases and J by 2 bases; unmatched bases: 4. The CDR3 spans 15 residues. Germline CDR1 is KGHSH and CDR2 is LQKENI. The CDR3 here is CASSTGGATKNIQYF. The DNA of the CDR3 is TGTGCCAGCTCAACAGGGGGCGCGACCAAAAACATTCAGTACTTC.

The chain joins TRBV28 to TRBJ2-7; 14 bases line up with TRBD2. The CDR3 is 15 amino acids. Losses at the gene ends were 7 bases for V and 3 bases for J; bases not matched to a gene: 5. Germline CDR1 MDHEN, CDR2 SYDVKM. CDR3 bases: TGTGCCAGCATCCTGACTAGCGGGAGGGGCTACGAGCAGTACTTC. Translating it yields CASILTSGRGYEQYF.

This clone is a singleton in its sample. This chain uses TRBV7-2 with TRBJ1-2, with 12 bases lining up with TRBD1. This CDR3 has 17 residues. Germline CDR1 reads SGHTA; CDR2 reads FQGNSA. V was clipped by 5 bases and J by 2 bases; unmatched bases: 9. The CDR3 nucleotides are TGTGCCAGCAGCCCCCGAGTCGGGACAGGGGGCAACTATGGCTACACCTTC. It is translated as CASSPRVGTGGNYGYTF.

The J gene is TRBJ2-1, the V gene TRBV27, with D hard to call. The germline gives CDR1 MNHEY, CDR2 SMNVEV (reference sequence). The CDR3 loop spans 12 amino acids. V lost 1 base and J 9 bases, leaving 7 bases between the germline ends. CDR3 sequence reads: CASSLWSGEQFF. The CDR3 nucleotides read TGTGCCAGCAGTTTATGGTCGGGTGAGCAGTTCTTC.

The chain couples TRBV5-1 to TRBJ2-2; 10 positions agree with TRBD1. Germline trimming cut 4 bases from V and 7 bases from J; bases unmatched to any gene: 7. Germline CDR1 reads SGHRS; CDR2 reads YFSETQ. CDR3 length: 15 amino acids. The chain's CDR3 is CASSSRQGAGGELFF. CDR3 bases: TGCGCCAGCAGCAGTCGACAGGGGGCTGGCGGGGAGCTGTTTTTT.

This sequence joins TRBV5-6 and TRBJ2-3, with TRBD2 as a possible D gene (6 bases). The V and J ends lost 1 base and 1 base respectively, with 13 bases between them. Germline values: CDR1 SGHDT, CDR2 YYEEEE. The CDR3 spans 16 residues. CDR3 DNA: TGTGCCAGCAGCTTGCCCTTAGCGGCGGGCACAGATACGCAGTATTTT. The encoded protein is CASSLPLAAGTDTQYF.

The chain joins TRBV23-1 to TRBJ2-1; 10 positions agree with TRBD2. TRBV23-1 is flagged as an ORF with uncertain function. This CDR3 has 17 amino acids. V was clipped by 6 bases and J by 6 bases; unmatched bases: 14. In nucleotides, the CDR3 is TGCGCCAGCAGCTTAAACGGGGGACTAGCGAGGGGCAATGAGCAGTTCTTC. Its protein is CASSLNGGLARGNEQFF.

The chain uses TRBV6-1 and TRBJ1-3, with TRBD1 matching over 10 bases. Germline CDR1 is MNHNS and CDR2 is SASEGT. The CDR3 length is 15 residues. The ends lost 7 bases at V and 2 bases at J; junction bases unmatched: 5. CDR3 protein: CASTRDRGTGNTIYF. CDR3 in DNA: TGTGCCAGCACCCGGGACAGGGGAACTGGAAACACCATATATTTT.

The chain carries TRBV10-2 and TRBJ2-5, with 8 bases fitting TRBD2. CDR1 and CDR2 (germline): WSHSY, SAAADI. The CDR3 sequence is 15 residues long. V lost 2 bases to trimming and J lost 5 bases; unmatched junction nucleotides: 7. The CDR3 sequence: CASSERSGGRETQYF. As DNA, the CDR3 is TGCGCCAGCAGTGAGAGAAGCGGGGGCAGGGAGACCCAGTACTTC.

The chain combines TRBV6-1 with TRBJ2-5; TRBD2 aligns across 9 bases. Losses at the gene ends were 7 bases for V and 5 bases for J; bases not matched to a gene: 8. This CDR3 spans 14 amino acids. The germline gives CDR1 MNHNS, CDR2 SASEGT. Here the CDR3 reads CASTLSGGSETQYF. DNA for the CDR3: TGTGCCAGCACCCTTAGCGGGGGCAGCGAGACCCAGTACTTC.

The chain carries TRBV7-6 and TRBJ2-7; 9 nucleotides match TRBD2. The length of the CDR3 is 14 residues. Germline V gene data show CDR1 as SGHVS and CDR2 as FNYEAQ. V shed 4 bases, J shed 5 bases, and the junction held 6 bases outside the gene matches. CDR3 amino acids: CASSSGLARDEQYF. The DNA for the CDR3 is TGTGCCAGCAGCTCGGGACTAGCAAGGGACGAGCAGTACTTC.

DNA of the CDR3: TGTGCCACCAGCAGAGCCCTACAGGGGTCGAATCAGCCCCAGCATTTT. It specifies CATSRALQGSNQPQHF. The V and J genes are TRBV15 and TRBJ1-5, with TRBD1 identical over 7 bases. The V segment lost 1 base and the J segment 4 bases; nucleotides outside the gene matches: 7. Germline V gene lookup returns CDR1 LNHNV and CDR2 YYDKDF (reference sequence). The CDR3 is 16 amino acids.

The chain joins TRBV7-9 to TRBJ1-1; tentatively, D is TRBD1 (6 bases). The ends were cut back, 3 bases at V and 6 bases at J, with 14 bases in the middle. Looked up from germline, CDR1 is SEHNR and CDR2 is FQNEAQ (reference sequence). This CDR3 has 14 residues. As DNA, the CDR3 is TGTGCCAGCAGCTTGGGGGACACCGGATCTGAAGCTTTCTTT. Its protein product is CASSLGDTGSEAFF.

Note on this clone: Other nucleotide sequences from this sample produce the same CDR3. The genes are TRBV6-1 and TRBJ2-3; 7 bases line up with TRBD2. This CDR3 is 19 amino acids long. J lost 2 bases, V lost 0 bases, and 14 bases had no gene match. Germline V gene sequence: CDR1 MNHNS, CDR2 SASEGT. In DNA, the CDR3 is TGTGCCAGCAGTGAAGCGGTAGCGGGTCTTACAGGAGACACAGATACGCAGTATTTT. This sequence encodes CASSEAVAGLTGDTDTQYF.

This chain connects TRBV10-3 to TRBJ1-2, with D unresolved. With 3 bases removed from V and 4 bases from J, the gap between germline ends came to 6 bases. The CDR3 totals 12 residues. CDR1 and CDR2 from the germline V gene are ENHRY and SYGVKD. CDR3 DNA: TGTGCCATCAGTGATCGGAGCTATGGCTACACCTTC. Translating gives CAISDRSYGYTF.

On this clone: The junction does not match germline at one end; this may be a read error. The chain combines TRBV6-5 with TRBJ1-1; no clear D gene. The length of the CDR3 is 15 residues. Germline V gene sequence: CDR1 MNHEY, CDR2 SVGAGI. CDR3 bases: TGTGCCAGCAGTTACTCGATGGCAGTCTCGTCTGAAACTTTCTTT. Its protein is CASSYSMAVSSETFF.